Described below is a single TCR beta chain sequence and its context. Method: immunoSEQ multiplex PCR; TCRdb's copy keeps in-frame clones and lacks some. The sample includes tens of thousands of clones, around 94% seen only once; the top ten take about 0.26%. The sample is drawn from a study of technical replicates of blood from a few donors. Germline V gene sequence: CDR1 SGHRS, CDR2 YFSETQ. Germline trimming cut 4 bases from V and 4 bases from J; bases unmatched to any gene: 4. This CDR3 comprises 14 residues. The J gene is TRBJ2-7, the V gene TRBV5-1; 11 bases line up with TRBD2. Sequencing was done on a sample of T cells isolated from PBMCs. The TCR was taken from a human donor in good health. The CDR3 reads CASSDGTSGYEQYF. The CDR3 nucleotides are TGCGCCAGCAGCGACGGGACTAGCGGATACGAGCAGTACTTC.